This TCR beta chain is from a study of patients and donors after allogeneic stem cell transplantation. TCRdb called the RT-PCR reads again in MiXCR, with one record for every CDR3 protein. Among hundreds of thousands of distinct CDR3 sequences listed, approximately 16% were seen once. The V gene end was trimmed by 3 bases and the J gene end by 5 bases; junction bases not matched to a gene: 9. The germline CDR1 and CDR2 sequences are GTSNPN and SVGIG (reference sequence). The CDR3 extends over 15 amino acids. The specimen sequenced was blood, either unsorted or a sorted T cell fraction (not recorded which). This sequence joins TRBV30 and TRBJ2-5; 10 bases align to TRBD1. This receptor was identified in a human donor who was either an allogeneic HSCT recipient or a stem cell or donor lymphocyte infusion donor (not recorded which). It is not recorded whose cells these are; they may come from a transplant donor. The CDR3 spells CAWRPGTGVGETQYF. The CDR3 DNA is TGTGCCTGGAGACCCGGGACAGGGGTGGGGGAGACCCAGTACTTC.